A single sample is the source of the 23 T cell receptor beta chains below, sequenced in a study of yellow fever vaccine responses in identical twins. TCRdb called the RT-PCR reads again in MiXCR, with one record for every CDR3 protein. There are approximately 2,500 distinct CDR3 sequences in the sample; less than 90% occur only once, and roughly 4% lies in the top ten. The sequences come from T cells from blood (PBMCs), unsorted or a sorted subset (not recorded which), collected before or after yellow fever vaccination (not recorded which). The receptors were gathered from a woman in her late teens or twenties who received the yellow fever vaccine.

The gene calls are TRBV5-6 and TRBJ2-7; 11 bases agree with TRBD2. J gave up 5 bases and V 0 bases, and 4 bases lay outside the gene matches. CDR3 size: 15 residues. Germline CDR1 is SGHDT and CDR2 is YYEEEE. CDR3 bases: TGTGCCAGCAGCTTGGTTCTAGCGGGAGGCGACGAGCAGTACTTC. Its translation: CASSLVLAGGDEQYF. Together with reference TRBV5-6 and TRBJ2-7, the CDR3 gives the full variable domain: DAGVTQSPTHLIKTRGQQVTLRCSPKSGHDTVSWYQQALGQGPQFIFQYYEEEERQRGNFPDRFSGHQFPNYSSELNVNALLLGDSALYLCASSLVLAGGDEQYFGPGTRLTVT.

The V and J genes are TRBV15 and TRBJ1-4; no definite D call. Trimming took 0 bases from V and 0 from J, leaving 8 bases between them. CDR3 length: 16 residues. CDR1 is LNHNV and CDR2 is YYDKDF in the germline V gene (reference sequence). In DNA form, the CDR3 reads TGTGCCACCAGCAGAGACTCCTCGGCAACTAATGAAAAACTGTTTTTT. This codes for CATSRDSSATNEKLFF.

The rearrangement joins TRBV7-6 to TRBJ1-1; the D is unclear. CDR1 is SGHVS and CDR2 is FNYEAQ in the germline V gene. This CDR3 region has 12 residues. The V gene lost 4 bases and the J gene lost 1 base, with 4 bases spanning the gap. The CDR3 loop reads CASSSPNTEAFF. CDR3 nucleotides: TGTGCCAGCAGCTCTCCGAACACTGAAGCTTTCTTT. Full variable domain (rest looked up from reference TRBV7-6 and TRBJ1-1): GAGVSQSPRYKVTKRGQDVALRCDPISGHVSLYWYRQALGQGPEFLTYFNYEAQQDKSGLPNDRFSAERPEGSISTLTIQRTEQRDSAMYRCASSSPNTEAFFGQGTRLTVV.

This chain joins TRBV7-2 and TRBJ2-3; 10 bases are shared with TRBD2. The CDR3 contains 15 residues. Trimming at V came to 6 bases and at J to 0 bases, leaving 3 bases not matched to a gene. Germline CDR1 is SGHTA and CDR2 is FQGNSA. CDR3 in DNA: TGTGCCAGCAGATCTAGCGGGGGTAGCACAGATACGCAGTATTTT. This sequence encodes CASRSSGGSTDTQYF.

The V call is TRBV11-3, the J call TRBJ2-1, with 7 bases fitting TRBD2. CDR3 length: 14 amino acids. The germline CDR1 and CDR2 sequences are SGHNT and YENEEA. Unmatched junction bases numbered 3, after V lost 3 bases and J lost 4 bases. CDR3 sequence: CASSFGLDYNEQFF. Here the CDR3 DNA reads TGTGCCAGCAGCTTTGGACTAGATTACAATGAGCAGTTCTTC. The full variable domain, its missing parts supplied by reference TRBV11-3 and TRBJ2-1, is EAGVVQSPRYKIIEKKQPVAFWCNPISGHNTLYWYLQNLGQGPELLIRYENEEAVDDSQLPKDRFSAERLKGVDSTLKIQPAELGDSAVYLCASSFGLDYNEQFFGPGTRLTVL.

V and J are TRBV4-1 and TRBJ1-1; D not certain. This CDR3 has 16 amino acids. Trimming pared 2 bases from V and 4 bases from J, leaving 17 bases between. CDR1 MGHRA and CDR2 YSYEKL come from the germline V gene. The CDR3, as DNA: TGCGCCAGCAGCCAAACAAGGCGGGTCGGGAGCACTGAAGCTTTCTTT. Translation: CASSQTRRVGSTEAFF.

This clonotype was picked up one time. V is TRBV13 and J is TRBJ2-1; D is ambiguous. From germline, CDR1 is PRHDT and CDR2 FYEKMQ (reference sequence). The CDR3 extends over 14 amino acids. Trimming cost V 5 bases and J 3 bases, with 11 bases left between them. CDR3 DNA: TGTGCCAGCAGCGCCCCCCCGGTCTACAATGAGCAGTTCTTC. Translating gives CASSAPPVYNEQFF.

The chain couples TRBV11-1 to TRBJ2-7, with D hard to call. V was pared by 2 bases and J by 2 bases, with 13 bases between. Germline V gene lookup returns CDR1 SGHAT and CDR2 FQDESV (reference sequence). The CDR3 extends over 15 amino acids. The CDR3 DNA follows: TGTGCCAGCAGCTTAAGGGTGGGCACCCCCTACGAGCAGTACTTC. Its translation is CASSLRVGTPYEQYF.

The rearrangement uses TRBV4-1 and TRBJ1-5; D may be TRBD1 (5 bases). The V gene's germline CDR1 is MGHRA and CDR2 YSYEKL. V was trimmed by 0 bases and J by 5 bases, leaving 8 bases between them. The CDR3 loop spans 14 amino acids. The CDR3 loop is CASSQESGYQPQHF. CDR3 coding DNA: TGCGCCAGCAGCCAAGAGTCAGGGTATCAGCCCCAGCATTTT.

CDR3 in amino acids: CASSQGVPGGLQETQYF. CDR3 in DNA: TGTGCCAGCAGCCAAGGGGTGCCAGGGGGACTCCAAGAGACCCAGTACTTC. The rearrangement joins TRBV3-1 to TRBJ2-5, with D possibly matching TRBD1 (7 bases). Germline values: CDR1 LGHDT, CDR2 YNNKEL (reference sequence). CDR3 length equals 17 residues. Between the trimmed V and J ends, which lost 1 base and 1 base, there was a span of 16 bases.

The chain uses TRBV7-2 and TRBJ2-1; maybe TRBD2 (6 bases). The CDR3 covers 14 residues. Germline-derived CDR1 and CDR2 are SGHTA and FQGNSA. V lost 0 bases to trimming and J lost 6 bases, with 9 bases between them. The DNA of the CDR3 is TGTGCCAGCAGCTTAGCAGGGGACTTCAATGAGCAGTTCTTC. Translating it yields CASSLAGDFNEQFF.

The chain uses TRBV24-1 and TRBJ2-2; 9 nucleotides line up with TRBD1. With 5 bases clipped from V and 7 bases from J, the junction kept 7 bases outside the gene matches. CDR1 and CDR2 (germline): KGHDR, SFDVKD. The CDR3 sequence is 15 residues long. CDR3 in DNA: TGTGCCACCAGTGCTGCGACAGGGGGGCTCGGGGAGCTGTTTTTT. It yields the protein CATSAATGGLGELFF.

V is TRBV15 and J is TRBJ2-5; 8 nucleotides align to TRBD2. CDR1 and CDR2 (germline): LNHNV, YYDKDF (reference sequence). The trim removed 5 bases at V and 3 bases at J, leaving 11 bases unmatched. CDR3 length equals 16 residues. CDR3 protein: CATSSGGSPPKETQYF. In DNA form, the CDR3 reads TGTGCCACCAGCTCGGGAGGGTCCCCACCAAAAGAGACCCAGTACTTC.

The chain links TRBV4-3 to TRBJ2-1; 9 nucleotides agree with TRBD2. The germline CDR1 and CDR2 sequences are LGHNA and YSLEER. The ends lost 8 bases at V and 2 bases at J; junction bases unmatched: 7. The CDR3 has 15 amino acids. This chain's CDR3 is CASAPGLAPYNEQFF. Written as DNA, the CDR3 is TGCGCCAGCGCACCGGGACTAGCTCCCTACAATGAGCAGTTCTTC.

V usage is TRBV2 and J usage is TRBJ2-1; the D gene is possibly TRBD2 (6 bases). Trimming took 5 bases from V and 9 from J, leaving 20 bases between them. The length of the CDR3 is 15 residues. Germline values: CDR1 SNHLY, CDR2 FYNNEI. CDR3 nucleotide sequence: TGTGCCAGCAGTCAACCGGGACTGGGGACGATTGAGCAGTTCTTC. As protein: CASSQPGLGTIEQFF.

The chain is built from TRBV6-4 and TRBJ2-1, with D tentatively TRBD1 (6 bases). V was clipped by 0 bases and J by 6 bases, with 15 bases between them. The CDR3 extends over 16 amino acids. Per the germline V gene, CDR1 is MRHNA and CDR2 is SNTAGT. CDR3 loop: CASSDSARGSINEQFF. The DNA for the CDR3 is TGTGCCAGCAGTGACTCGGCCAGGGGTTCGATCAATGAGCAGTTCTTC.

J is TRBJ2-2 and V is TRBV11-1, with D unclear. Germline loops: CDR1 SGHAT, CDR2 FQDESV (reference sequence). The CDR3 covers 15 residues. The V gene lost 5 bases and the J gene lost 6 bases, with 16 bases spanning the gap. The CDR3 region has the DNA TGTGCCAGCAGCGGACGTGTACGGAAGGCCGGGGAGCTGTTTTTT. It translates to CASSGRVRKAGELFF.

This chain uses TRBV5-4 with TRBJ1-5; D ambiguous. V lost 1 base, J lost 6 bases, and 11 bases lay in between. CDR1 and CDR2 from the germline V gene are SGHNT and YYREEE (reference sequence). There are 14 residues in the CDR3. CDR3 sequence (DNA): TGTGCCAGCAGCTTGTCCGGGTCTGTTCAGCCCCAGCATTTT. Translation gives CASSLSGSVQPQHF.

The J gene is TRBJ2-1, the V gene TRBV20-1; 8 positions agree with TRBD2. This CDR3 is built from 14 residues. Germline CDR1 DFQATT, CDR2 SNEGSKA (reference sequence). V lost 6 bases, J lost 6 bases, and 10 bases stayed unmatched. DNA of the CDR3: TGCAGTGCGTCACGGGGGGGCCCGGGCAATGAGCAGTTCTTC. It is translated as CSASRGGPGNEQFF.

The CDR3 nucleotides read TGTGCCAGCAGTTCCGGGACAGGGGGGGGGAATGAGCAGTTCTTC. Translated: CASSSGTGGGNEQFF. The chain couples TRBV6-5 to TRBJ2-1; 11 bases map to TRBD1. The CDR3 spans 15 residues. V was clipped by 4 bases and J by 7 bases; unmatched bases: 6. CDR1 and CDR2 (germline): MNHEY, SVGAGI.

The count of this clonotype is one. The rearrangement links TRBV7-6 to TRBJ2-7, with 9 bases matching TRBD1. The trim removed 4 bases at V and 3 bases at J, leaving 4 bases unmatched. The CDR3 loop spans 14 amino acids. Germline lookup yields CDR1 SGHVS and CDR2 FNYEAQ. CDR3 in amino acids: CASSYGQGNYEQYF. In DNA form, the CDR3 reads TGTGCCAGCAGCTACGGACAGGGGAACTACGAGCAGTACTTC.

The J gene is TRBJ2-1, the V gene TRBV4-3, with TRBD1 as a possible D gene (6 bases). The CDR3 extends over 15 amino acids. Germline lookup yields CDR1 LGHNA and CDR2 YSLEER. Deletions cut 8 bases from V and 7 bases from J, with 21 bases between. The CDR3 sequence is CASRERNVGGNEQFF. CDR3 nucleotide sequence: TGCGCCAGCCGCGAACGGAATGTAGGGGGAAATGAGCAGTTCTTC.

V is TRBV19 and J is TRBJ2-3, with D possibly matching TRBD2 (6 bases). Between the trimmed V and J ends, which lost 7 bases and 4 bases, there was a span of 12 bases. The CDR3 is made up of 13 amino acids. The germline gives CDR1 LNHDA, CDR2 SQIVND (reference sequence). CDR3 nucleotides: TGTGCCAGTAATGGGGGAGGCGCAGATACGCAGTATTTT. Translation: CASNGGGADTQYF.